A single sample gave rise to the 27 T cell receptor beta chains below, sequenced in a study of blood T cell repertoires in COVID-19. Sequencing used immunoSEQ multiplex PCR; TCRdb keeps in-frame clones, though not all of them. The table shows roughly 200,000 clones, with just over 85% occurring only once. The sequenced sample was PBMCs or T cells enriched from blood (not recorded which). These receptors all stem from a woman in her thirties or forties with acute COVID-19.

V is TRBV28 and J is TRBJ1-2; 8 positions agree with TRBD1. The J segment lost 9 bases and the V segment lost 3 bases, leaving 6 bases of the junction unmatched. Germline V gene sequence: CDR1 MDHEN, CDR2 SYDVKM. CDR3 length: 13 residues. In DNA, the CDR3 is TGTGCCAGCAGTTTCACAGGGGGGGATAGCTACACCTTC. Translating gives CASSFTGGDSYTF.

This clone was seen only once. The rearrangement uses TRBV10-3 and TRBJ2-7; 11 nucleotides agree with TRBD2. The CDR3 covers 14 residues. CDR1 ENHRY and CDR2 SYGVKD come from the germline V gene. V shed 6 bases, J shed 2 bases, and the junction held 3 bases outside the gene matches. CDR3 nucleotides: TGTGCCATCAGGATAGCGGGAGGGCCCTACGAGCAGTACTTC. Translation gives CAIRIAGGPYEQYF.

The CDR3 loop reads CASSLMSLGRTSGIPDTQYF. As DNA, the CDR3 is TGTGCCAGCAGTTTAATGAGTCTTGGAAGGACTAGCGGGATCCCAGATACGCAGTATTTT. This sequence joins TRBV28 and TRBJ2-3; 12 bases line up with TRBD2. The CDR3 runs to 20 residues. Germline V gene sequence: CDR1 MDHEN, CDR2 SYDVKM. The junction had 16 bases not matched to a gene; V was cut back by 2 bases and J by 4 bases.

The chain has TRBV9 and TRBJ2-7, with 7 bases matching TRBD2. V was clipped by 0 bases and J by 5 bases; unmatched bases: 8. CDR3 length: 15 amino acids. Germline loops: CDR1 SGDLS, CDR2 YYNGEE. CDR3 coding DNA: TGTGCCAGCAGCGTAGCTGGACTAGTCGGTGACGAGCAGTACTTC. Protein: CASSVAGLVGDEQYF.

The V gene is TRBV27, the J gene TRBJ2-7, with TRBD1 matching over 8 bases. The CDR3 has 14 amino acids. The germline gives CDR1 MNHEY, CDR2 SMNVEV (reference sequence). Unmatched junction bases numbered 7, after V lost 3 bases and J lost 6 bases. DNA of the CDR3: TGTGCCAGCAGTTTGGTAGGACAGGGTGTCGAGCAGTACTTC. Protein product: CASSLVGQGVEQYF.

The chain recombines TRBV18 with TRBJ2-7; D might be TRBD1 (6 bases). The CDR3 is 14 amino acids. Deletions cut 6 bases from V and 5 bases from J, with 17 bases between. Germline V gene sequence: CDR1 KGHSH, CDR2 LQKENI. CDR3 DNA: TGTGCCAGCTCCTCCCGGGACGGACAGAACGAGCAGTACTTC. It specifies CASSSRDGQNEQYF.

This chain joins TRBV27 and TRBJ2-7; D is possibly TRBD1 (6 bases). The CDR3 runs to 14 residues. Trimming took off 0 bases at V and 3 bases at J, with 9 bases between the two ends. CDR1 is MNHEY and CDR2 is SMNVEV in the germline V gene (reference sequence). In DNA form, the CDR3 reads TGTGCCAGCAGTTTATCAGGGGGACACTACGAGCAGTACTTC. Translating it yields CASSLSGGHYEQYF.

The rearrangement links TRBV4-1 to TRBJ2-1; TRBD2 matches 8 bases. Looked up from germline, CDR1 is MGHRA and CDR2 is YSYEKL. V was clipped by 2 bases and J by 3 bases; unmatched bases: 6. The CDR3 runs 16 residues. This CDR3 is CASSQQAGLVYNEQFF. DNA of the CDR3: TGCGCCAGCAGCCAACAAGCGGGACTAGTCTACAATGAGCAGTTCTTC.

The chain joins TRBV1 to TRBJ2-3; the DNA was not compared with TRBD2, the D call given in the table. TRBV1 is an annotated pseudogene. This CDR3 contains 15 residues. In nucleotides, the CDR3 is TGCACCAGCACTCCCAAGGAGGGCCCCACAGATACGCAGTATTTT. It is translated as CTSTPKEGPTDTQYF.

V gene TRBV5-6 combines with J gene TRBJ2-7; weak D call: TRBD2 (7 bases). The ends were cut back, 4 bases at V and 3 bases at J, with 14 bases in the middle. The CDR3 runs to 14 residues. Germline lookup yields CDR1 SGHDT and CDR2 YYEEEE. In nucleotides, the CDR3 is TGTGCCAGCAGCCCGCGGGGGCGGGGCTACGAGCAGTACTTC. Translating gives CASSPRGRGYEQYF.

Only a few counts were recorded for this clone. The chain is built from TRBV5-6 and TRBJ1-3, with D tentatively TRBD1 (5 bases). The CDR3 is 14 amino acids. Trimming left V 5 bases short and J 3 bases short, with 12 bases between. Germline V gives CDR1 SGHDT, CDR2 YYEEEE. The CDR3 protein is CASSRGTDGNTIYF. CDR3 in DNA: TGTGCCAGCAGTAGGGGCACGGATGGAAACACCATATATTTT. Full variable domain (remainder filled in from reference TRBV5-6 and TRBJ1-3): DAGVTQSPTHLIKTRGQQVTLRCSPKSGHDTVSWYQQALGQGPQFIFQYYEEEERQRGNFPDRFSGHQFPNYSSELNVNALLLGDSALYLCASSRGTDGNTIYFGEGSWLTVV.

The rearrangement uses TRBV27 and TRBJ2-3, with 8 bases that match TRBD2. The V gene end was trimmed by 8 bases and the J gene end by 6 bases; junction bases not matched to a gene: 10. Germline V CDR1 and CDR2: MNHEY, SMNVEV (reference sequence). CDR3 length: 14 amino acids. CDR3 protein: CASRGGNDRDTQYF. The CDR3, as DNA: TGTGCCAGCCGGGGGGGTAACGACCGGGATACGCAGTATTTT.

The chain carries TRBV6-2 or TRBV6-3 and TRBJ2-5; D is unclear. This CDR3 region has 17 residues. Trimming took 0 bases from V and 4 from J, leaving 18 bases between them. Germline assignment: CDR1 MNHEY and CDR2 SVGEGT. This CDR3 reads CASSYSLSIAPGETQYF. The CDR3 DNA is TGTGCCAGCAGTTACTCTCTAAGCATTGCCCCTGGAGAGACCCAGTACTTC.

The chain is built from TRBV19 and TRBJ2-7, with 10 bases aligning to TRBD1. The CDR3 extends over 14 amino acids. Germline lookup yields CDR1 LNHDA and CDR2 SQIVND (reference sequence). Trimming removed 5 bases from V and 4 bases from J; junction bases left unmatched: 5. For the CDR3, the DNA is TGTGCCAGTAGTCCCGGACAGGGGGAATACGAGCAGTACTTC. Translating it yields CASSPGQGEYEQYF.

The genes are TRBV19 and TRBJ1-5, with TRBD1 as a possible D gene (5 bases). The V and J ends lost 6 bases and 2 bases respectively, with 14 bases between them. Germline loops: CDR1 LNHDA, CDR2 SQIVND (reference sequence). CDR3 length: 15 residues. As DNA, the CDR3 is TGTGCCAGTAGATCAGGGCATATTGGCAATCAGCCCCAGCATTTT. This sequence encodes CASRSGHIGNQPQHF. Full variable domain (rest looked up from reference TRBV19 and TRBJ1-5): DGGITQSPKYLFRKEGQNVTLSCEQNLNHDAMYWYRQDPGQGLRLIYYSQIVNDFQKGDIAEGYSVSREKKESFPLTVTSAQKNPTAFYLCASRSGHIGNQPQHFGDGTRLSIL.

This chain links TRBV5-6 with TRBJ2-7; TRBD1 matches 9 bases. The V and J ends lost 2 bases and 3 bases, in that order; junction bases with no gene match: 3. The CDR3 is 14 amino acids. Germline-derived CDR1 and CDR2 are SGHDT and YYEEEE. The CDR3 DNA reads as TGTGCCAGCAGCTTCGGGACAGGGAACTACGAGCAGTACTTC. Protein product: CASSFGTGNYEQYF.

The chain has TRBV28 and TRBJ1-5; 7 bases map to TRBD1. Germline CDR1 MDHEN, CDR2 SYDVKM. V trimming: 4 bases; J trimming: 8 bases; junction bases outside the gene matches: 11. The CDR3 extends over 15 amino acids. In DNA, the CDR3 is TGTGCCAGCAGTTCCAAGGGGGCCGCCTTGGAGCCCCAGCATTTT. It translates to CASSSKGAALEPQHF.

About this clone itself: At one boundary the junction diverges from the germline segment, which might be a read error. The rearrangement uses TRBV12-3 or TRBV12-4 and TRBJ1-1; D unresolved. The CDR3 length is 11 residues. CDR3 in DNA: TGTGCCAGCAGTACCCTCATAATAAGGAGCTTT. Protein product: CASSTLIIRSF.

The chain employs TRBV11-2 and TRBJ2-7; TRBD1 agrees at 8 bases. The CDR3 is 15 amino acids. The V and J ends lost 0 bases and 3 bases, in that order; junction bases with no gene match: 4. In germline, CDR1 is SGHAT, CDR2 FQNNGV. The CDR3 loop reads CASSLEAGGRYEQYF. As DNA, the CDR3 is TGTGCCAGCAGCTTAGAGGCAGGGGGCCGCTACGAGCAGTACTTC. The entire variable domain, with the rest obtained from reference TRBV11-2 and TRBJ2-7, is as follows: EAGVAQSPRYKIIEKRQSVAFWCNPISGHATLYWYQQILGQGPKLLIQFQNNGVVDDSQLPKDRFSAERLKGVDSTLKIQPAKLEDSAVYLCASSLEAGGRYEQYFGPGTRLTVT.

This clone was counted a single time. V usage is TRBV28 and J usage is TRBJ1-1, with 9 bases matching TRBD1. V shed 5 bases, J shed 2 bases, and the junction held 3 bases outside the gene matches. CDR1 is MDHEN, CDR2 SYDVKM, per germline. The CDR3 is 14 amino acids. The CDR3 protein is CASSRDRANTEAFF. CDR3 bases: TGTGCCAGCAGTAGGGACAGGGCCAACACTGAAGCTTTCTTT.

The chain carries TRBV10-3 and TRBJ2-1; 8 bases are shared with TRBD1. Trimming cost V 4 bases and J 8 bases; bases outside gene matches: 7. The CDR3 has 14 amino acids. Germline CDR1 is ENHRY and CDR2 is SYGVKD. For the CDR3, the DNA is TGTGCCATCAGTGCGCAGGGGGCAAACGATGAGCAGTTCTTC. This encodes CAISAQGANDEQFF.

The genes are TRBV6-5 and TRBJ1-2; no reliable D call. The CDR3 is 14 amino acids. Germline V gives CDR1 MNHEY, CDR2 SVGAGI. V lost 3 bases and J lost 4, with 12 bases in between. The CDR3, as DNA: TGTGCCAGCAGTTATACTAGCCCGGGCTATGGCTACACCTTC. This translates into CASSYTSPGYGYTF.

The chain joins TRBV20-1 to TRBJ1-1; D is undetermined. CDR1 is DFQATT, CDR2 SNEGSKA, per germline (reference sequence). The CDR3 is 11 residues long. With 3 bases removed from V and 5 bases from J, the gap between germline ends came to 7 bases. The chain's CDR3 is CSASAGTEAFF. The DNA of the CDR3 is TGCAGTGCTAGTGCGGGGACTGAAGCTTTCTTT.

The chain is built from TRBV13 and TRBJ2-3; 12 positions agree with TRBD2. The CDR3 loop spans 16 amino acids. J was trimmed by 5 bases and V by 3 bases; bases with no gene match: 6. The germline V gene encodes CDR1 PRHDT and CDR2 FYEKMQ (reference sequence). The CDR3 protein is CASSFLTSGSKDTQYF. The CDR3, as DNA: TGTGCCAGCAGCTTTCTGACTAGCGGGAGTAAAGATACGCAGTATTTT.

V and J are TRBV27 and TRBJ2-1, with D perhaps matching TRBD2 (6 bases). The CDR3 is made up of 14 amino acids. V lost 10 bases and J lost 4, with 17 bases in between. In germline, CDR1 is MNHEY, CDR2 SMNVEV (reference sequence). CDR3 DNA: TGTGCCACCAAGCCCGGGACTCCTTACAATGAGCAGTTCTTC. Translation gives CATKPGTPYNEQFF.

The CDR3 loop is CATKGVFYSNQPQHF. In DNA, the CDR3 is TGTGCCACCAAGGGGGTCTTCTATAGCAATCAGCCCCAGCATTTT. The rearrangement joins TRBV24-1 to TRBJ1-5; the D gene is possibly TRBD1 (6 bases). The CDR3 has 15 residues. With 8 bases removed from V and 0 bases from J, the gap between germline ends came to 13 bases. CDR1 is KGHDR and CDR2 is SFDVKD in the germline V gene.

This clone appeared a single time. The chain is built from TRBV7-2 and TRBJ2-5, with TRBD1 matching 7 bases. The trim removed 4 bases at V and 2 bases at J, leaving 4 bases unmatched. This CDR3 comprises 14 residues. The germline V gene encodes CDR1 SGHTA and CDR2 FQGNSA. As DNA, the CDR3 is TGTGCCAGCAGCTACTCAGGGGGTCAAGAGACCCAGTACTTC. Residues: CASSYSGGQETQYF.